The clone carrying this T cell receptor (beta chain) occurred many times. What it recognizes is unknown. This CDR3 comprises 12 residues. J was trimmed by 2 bases and V by 8 bases; bases with no gene match: 5. Germline CDR1 SQVTM, CDR2 ANQGSEA. The data originate from a study of identical twins. Overall study findings and caveats: Cord blood beta clonotypes that were abundant carried fewer insertions, and memory repertoires showed no such trend.

TCRdb re-analysed the 5' RACE reads in MiXCR, keeping a single row per CDR3 protein. The data contain some 100,000 distinct CDR3 sequences, 5.9% of them singletons. The receptor's source is a woman aged 45-60 years in good health. Sequencing was carried out using memory T cells sorted from blood. The rearrangement uses TRBV29-1 and TRBJ1-1, with TRBD1 identical over 7 bases. CDR3 DNA: TGCAGCCTACGACAGGGTAACACTGAAGCTTTCTTT. It specifies CSLRQGNTEAFF.